Each of the 11 T cell receptor beta chains below was sequenced from the same sample in a study of response to subunit inactivated influenza vaccine. TCRdb itself ran the RT-PCR reads through MiXCR, one entry per CDR3 protein. The sample lists under 800,000 distinct CDR3 sequences; about 14% were seen once. The sequenced sample was PBMCs from blood, obtained less than 15 days before vaccination. The receptor source for this set is a man aged 50 to 60 who received an inactivated influenza vaccine.

This clonotype was detected a few times. The chain uses TRBV9 and TRBJ2-7, with 8 bases aligning to TRBD2. V lost 0 bases, J lost 4 bases, and 6 bases stayed unmatched. CDR1 SGDLS and CDR2 YYNGEE come from the germline V gene. There are 15 residues in the CDR3. This CDR3 reads CASSVEPSGLYEQYF. The CDR3 nucleotides are TGTGCCAGCAGCGTAGAACCTAGCGGGCTATACGAGCAGTACTTC.

This chain connects TRBV5-1 to TRBJ2-7; D not resolved. The germline V and J ends were trimmed by 0 bases and 6 bases, with 13 bases remaining between them. CDR3 length: 14 amino acids. CDR1 is SGHRS and CDR2 is YFSETQ in the germline V gene. The CDR3 nucleotides are TGCGCCAGCAGCTTGGGACAAGCTGCTTCCGAGCAGTACTTC. Translated: CASSLGQAASEQYF.

In this sample, this clonotype turned up a few times. V and J are TRBV9 and TRBJ1-2; D may be TRBD1 (6 bases). Germline V gene sequence: CDR1 SGDLS, CDR2 YYNGEE. CDR3 length: 15 residues. Deletions cut 0 bases from V and 1 base from J, with 10 bases between. CDR3 nucleotides: TGTGCCAGCAGCGTAGTCGGGACACATAACTATGGCTACACCTTC. Amino acid sequence: CASSVVGTHNYGYTF.

The genes are TRBV6-2 or TRBV6-3 and TRBJ2-7; 11 positions agree with TRBD1. The germline CDR1 and CDR2 sequences are MNHEY and SVGEGT. The CDR3 spans 15 residues. Unmatched junction bases numbered 2, after V lost 2 bases and J lost 2 bases. CDR3 nucleotides: TGTGCCAGCAGTTACGGGACAGGGGGGACCTACGAGCAGTACTTC. Protein product: CASSYGTGGTYEQYF.

This clonotype appeared a few times. This chain joins TRBV24-1 and TRBJ2-7; D perhaps matches TRBD1 (6 bases). The CDR3 loop spans 15 amino acids. Germline CDR1 KGHDR, CDR2 SFDVKD. V was trimmed by 4 bases and J by 2 bases, leaving 14 bases between them. The CDR3 is CATSDSHRATYEQYF. The CDR3 DNA sequence: TGTGCCACCAGTGACTCTCACAGGGCAACCTACGAGCAGTACTTC.

The V call is TRBV5-4, the J call TRBJ2-1; TRBD2 matches at 11 bases. The CDR3 runs 17 residues. Looked up from germline, CDR1 is SGHNT and CDR2 is YYREEE (reference sequence). Trimming took 0 bases from V and 0 from J; bases not matched to a gene: 2. For the CDR3, the DNA is TGTGCCAGCAGCTTGGAGCTAGCGGGGGGCTCCTACAATGAGCAGTTCTTC. Translation: CASSLELAGGSYNEQFF.

This clonotype was seen more than once but under ten times. The gene calls are TRBV20-1 and TRBJ2-2, with 7 bases that match TRBD2. V was pared by 2 bases and J by 3 bases, with 3 bases of the junction left unmatched. In germline, CDR1 is DFQATT, CDR2 SNEGSKA (reference sequence). CDR3 length equals 14 residues. The CDR3 DNA reads TGCAGTGCTAGACAGCGGGATGACACCGGGGAGCTGTTTTTT. Translation: CSARQRDDTGELFF.

This clonotype was detected a few times. This chain connects TRBV7-2 to TRBJ2-2; a weak D match, TRBD1 (6 bases). V gave up 7 bases and J gave up 1 base, with 13 bases separating them. The CDR3 runs to 15 residues. The germline CDR1 and CDR2 sequences are SGHTA and FQGNSA. The CDR3 bases are TGTGCCAGCAATCACCGGGACAAGAACACCGGGGAGCTGTTTTTT. Translated, it gives CASNHRDKNTGELFF. The full variable domain, with the rest looked up from reference TRBV7-2 and TRBJ2-2, is GAGVSQSPSNKVTEKGKDVELRCDPISGHTALYWYRQSLGQGLEFLIYFQGNSAPDKSGLPSDRFSAERTGGSVSTLTIQRTQQEDSAVYLCASNHRDKNTGELFFGEGSRLTVL.

This clonotype was seen a handful of times. The chain carries TRBV19 and TRBJ1-4; D remains ambiguous. Germline CDR1 is LNHDA and CDR2 is SQIVND (reference sequence). V lost 9 bases and J lost 7, with 18 bases in between. The CDR3 loop spans 14 amino acids. CDR3 region: CASRYGGRSEKLFF. CDR3 in DNA: TGTGCCAGCAGATACGGAGGACGGAGTGAAAAACTGTTTTTT.

The chain joins TRBV24-1 to TRBJ2-6, with TRBD1 matching 7 bases. The CDR3 is 19 residues long. CDR1 is KGHDR and CDR2 is SFDVKD in the germline V gene. After removal of 3 bases from V and 0 bases from J, the junction contained 10 bases not matched to a gene. CDR3 in amino acids: CATSDNFGQASSGANVLTF. CDR3 coding DNA: TGTGCCACCAGTGATAACTTCGGACAGGCCTCCTCTGGGGCCAACGTCCTGACTTTC.

In this sample, this clonotype turned up a few times. The V and J genes are TRBV28 and TRBJ2-2; D gene unclear. V was trimmed by 1 base and J by 1 base, leaving 16 bases between them. CDR3 size: 18 residues. Germline lookup yields CDR1 MDHEN and CDR2 SYDVKM. The CDR3 sequence: CASSLFAPRPLNTGELFF. In nucleotides, the CDR3 is TGTGCCAGCAGTTTATTCGCCCCCCGTCCCCTGAACACCGGGGAGCTGTTTTTT.